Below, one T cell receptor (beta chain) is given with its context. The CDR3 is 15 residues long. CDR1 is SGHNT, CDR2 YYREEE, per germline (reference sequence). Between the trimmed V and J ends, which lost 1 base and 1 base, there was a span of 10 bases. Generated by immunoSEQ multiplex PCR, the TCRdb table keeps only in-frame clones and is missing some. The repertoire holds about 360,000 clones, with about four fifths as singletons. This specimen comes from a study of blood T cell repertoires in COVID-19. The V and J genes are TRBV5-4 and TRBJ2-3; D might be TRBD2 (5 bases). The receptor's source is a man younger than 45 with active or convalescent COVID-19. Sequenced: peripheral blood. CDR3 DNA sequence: TGTGCCAGCAGCTTGTCGCGGGCCCGCACAGATACGCAGTATTTT. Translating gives CASSLSRARTDTQYF.